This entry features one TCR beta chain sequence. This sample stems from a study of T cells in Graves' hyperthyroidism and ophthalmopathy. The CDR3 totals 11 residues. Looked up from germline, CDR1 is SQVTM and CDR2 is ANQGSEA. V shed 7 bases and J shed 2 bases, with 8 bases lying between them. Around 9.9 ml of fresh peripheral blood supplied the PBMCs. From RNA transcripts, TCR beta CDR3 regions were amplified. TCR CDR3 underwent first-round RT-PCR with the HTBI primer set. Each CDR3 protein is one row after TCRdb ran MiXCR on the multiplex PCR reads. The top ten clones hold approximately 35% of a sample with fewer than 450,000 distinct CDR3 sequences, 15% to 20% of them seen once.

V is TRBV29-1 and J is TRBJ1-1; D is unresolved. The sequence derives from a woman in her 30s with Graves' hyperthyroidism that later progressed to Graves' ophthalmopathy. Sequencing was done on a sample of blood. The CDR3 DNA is TGCAGCGGGACGGATAACACTGAAGCTTTCTTT. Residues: CSGTDNTEAFF.